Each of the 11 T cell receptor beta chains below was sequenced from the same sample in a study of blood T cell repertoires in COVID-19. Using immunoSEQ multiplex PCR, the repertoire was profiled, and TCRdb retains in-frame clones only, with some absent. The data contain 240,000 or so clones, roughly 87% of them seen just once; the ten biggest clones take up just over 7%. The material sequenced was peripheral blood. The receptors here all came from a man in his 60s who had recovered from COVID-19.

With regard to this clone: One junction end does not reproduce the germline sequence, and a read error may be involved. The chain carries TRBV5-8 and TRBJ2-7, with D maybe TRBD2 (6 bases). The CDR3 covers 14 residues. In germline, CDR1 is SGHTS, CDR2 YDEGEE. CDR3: CASTLGGALYEQYF. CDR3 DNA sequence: TGTGCCAGCACCTTGGGAGGCGCCCTTTACGAGCAGTACTTC.

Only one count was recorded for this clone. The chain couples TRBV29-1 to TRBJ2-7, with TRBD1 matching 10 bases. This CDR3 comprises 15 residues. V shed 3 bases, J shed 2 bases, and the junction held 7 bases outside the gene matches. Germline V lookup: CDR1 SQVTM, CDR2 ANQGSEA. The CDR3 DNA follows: TGCAGCGTTGATCGCGGGACAGGGGCGCCCTACGAGCAGTACTTC. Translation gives CSVDRGTGAPYEQYF.

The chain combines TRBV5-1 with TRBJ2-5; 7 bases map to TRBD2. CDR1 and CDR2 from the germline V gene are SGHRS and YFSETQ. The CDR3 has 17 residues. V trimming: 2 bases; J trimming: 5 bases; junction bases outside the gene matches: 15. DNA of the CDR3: TGCGCCAGCAGCTTTCATACTAGCGCATACGACGGGGAGACCCAGTACTTC. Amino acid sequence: CASSFHTSAYDGETQYF. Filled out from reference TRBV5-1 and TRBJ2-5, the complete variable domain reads KAGVTQTPRYLIKTRGQQVTLSCSPISGHRSVSWYQQTPGQGLQFLFEYFSETQRNKGNFPGRFSGRQFSNSRSEMNVSTLELGDSALYLCASSFHTSAYDGETQYFGPGTRLLVL.

The CDR3 sequence is CATSRDYVSGRSDTQYF. The CDR3 coding sequence is TGTGCCACCAGCAGAGATTATGTTAGCGGGAGGTCAGATACGCAGTATTTT. This chain uses TRBV15 with TRBJ2-3; TRBD2 agrees at 10 bases. V gave up 0 bases and J gave up 4 bases; unmatched junction bases: 7. This CDR3 has 17 residues. Germline CDR1 is LNHNV and CDR2 is YYDKDF (reference sequence). Complete variable domain (other parts from reference TRBV15 and TRBJ2-3): DAMVIQNPRYQVTQFGKPVTLSCSQTLNHNVMYWYQQKSSQAPKLLFHYYDKDFNNEADTPDNFQSRRPNTSFCFLDIRSPGLGDTAMYLCATSRDYVSGRSDTQYFGPGTRLTVL.

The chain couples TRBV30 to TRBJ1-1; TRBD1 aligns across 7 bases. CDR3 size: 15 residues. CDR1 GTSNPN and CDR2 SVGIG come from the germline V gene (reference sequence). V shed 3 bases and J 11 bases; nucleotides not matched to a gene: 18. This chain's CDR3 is CAWSGLRDSTLGAFF. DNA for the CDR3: TGTGCCTGGAGCGGTCTCCGGGACAGTACATTAGGGGCTTTCTTT.

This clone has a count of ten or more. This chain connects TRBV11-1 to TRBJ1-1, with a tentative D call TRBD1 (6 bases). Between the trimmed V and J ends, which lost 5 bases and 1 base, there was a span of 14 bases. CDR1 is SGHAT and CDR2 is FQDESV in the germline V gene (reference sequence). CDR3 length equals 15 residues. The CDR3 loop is CASSPPSTGNTEAFF. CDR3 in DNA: TGTGCCAGCAGCCCCCCCTCGACAGGGAACACTGAAGCTTTCTTT.

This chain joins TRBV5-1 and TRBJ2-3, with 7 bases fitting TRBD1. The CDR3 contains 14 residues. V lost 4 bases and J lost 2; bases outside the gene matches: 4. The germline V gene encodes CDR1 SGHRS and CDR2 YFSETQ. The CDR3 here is CASSQQGITDTQYF. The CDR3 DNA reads TGCGCCAGCAGCCAACAGGGGATCACAGATACGCAGTATTTT.

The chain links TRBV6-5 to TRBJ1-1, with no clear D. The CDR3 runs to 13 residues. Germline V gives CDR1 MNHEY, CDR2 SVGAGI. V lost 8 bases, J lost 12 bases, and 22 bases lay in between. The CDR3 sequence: CASGEIVGYKTFF. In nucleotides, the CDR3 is TGTGCCAGCGGAGAAATAGTGGGTTATAAGACTTTCTTT.

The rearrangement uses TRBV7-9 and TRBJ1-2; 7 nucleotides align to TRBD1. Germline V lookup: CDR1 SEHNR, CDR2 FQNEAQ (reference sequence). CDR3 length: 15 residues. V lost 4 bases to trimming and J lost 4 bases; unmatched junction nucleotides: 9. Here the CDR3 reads CASSSDRQNFYGYTF. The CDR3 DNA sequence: TGTGCCAGCAGCTCGGACAGGCAGAACTTCTATGGCTACACCTTC.

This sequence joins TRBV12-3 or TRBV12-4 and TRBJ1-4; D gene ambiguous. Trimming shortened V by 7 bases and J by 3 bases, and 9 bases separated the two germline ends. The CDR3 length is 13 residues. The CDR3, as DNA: TGTGCCAGCACCCCTAAGTCTAATGAAAAACTGTTTTTT. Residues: CASTPKSNEKLFF.

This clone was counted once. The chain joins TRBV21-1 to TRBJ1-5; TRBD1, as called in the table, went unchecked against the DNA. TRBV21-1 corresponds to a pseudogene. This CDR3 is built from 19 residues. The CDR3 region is CASNRPGHLIPFSNQPQHF. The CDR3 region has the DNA TGTGCCAGCAACAGACCGGGACACCTAATCCCTTTTAGCAATCAGCCCCAGCATTTT.